This T cell receptor (beta chain) was identified during a study of T cells in Graves' hyperthyroidism and ophthalmopathy. General study results and limits: Within blood appeared most thyroid clonotypes that had expanded above 0.001.

Points on this clonotype: What it recognizes is unknown.

RNA transcripts gave rise to amplified TCR beta CDR3 regions. The HTBI primer set served for first-round RT-PCR of the TCR CDR3. TCRdb independently ran MiXCR on the multiplex PCR reads; one entry per CDR3 protein. Of 700,000 or so distinct CDR3 sequences listed, roughly 15% are singletons. J lost 6 bases, V lost 1 base, and 3 bases had no gene match. CDR3 length equals 13 residues. The germline CDR1 and CDR2 sequences are SNHLY and FYNNEI. Absence of ophthalmopathy progression within 18 months defined stable Graves' hyperthyroidism. Hyperthyroidism had been newly diagnosed in patients aged 18 to 65, and its duration was under 2 months.

This sequence joins TRBV2 and TRBJ2-7, with 7 bases identical to TRBD1. This sequence was found in a man aged 18 to 29 with Graves' hyperthyroidism. The sequenced sample was blood. The CDR3 coding sequence is TGTGCCAGCAGTGAAGGTTGGACAGGCGAGCAGTACTTC. Translating gives CASSEGWTGEQYF.